One sample yielded the 21 T cell receptor beta chains listed below, sequenced in a study of blood T cell repertoires in COVID-19. The assay was immunoSEQ multiplex PCR, and TCRdb's table has in-frame clones only and misses some. Of roughly 34,000 clones detected, roughly 90% appear once; the ten largest clones hold roughly two fifths. The sequencing input was peripheral blood. These receptors were taken from a man in his 60s with active or convalescent COVID-19.

The V call is TRBV27, the J call TRBJ1-2; tentatively, D is TRBD1 (6 bases). The CDR3 is 14 amino acids. From germline, CDR1 is MNHEY and CDR2 SMNVEV (reference sequence). Trimming left V 5 bases short and J 0 bases short, with 10 bases between. The CDR3: CASSDRIANYGYTF. CDR3 sequence (DNA): TGTGCCAGCAGTGACAGGATAGCTAACTATGGCTACACCTTC.

This sequence joins TRBV6-5 and TRBJ1-6, with TRBD1 matching 8 bases. Germline trimming cut 4 bases from V and 3 bases from J; bases unmatched to any gene: 5. This CDR3 comprises 16 residues. Germline CDR1 MNHEY, CDR2 SVGAGI. In DNA, the CDR3 is TGTGCCAGCAGTTTCTCCGGGACAGGCTATAATTCACCCCTCCACTTT. This encodes CASSFSGTGYNSPLHF.

The count of this clone is one. The rearrangement joins TRBV6-5 to TRBJ2-7; tentative D call: TRBD1 (5 bases). Trimming removed 4 bases at V and 6 bases at J, with 13 bases between. The CDR3 is 13 amino acids. The germline V gene encodes CDR1 MNHEY and CDR2 SVGAGI. CDR3 amino acids: CASSSLRAGEQYF. The CDR3, as DNA: TGTGCCAGCAGTTCGCTCAGGGCAGGCGAGCAGTACTTC.

The gene calls are TRBV2 and TRBJ1-2; D gene uncertain. The V end was cut by 2 bases, the J end by 2 bases, with 6 bases between. In germline, CDR1 is SNHLY, CDR2 FYNNEI. The CDR3 is made up of 13 amino acids. CDR3 amino acids: CASSEITNYGYTF. CDR3 sequence (DNA): TGTGCCAGCAGTGAAATAACAAACTATGGCTACACCTTC.

The rearrangement links TRBV7-2 to TRBJ2-2, with D unclear. V was pared by 2 bases and J by 4 bases, with 8 bases between. Germline loops: CDR1 SGHTA, CDR2 FQGNSA. This CDR3 contains 14 residues. The CDR3 loop is CASSLMAATGELFF. The CDR3 region has the DNA TGTGCCAGCAGCTTAATGGCGGCCACCGGGGAGCTGTTTTTT. Together with reference TRBV7-2 and TRBJ2-2, the CDR3 gives the full variable domain: GAGVSQSPSNKVTEKGKDVELRCDPISGHTALYWYRQSLGQGLEFLIYFQGNSAPDKSGLPSDRFSAERTGGSVSTLTIQRTQQEDSAVYLCASSLMAATGELFFGEGSRLTVL.

V is TRBV5-1 and J is TRBJ2-3; 7 bases are a match to TRBD2. J lost 0 bases, V lost 1 base, and 2 bases had no gene match. Germline assignment: CDR1 SGHRS and CDR2 YFSETQ. The CDR3 totals 15 residues. The CDR3 reads CASSLRRGSTDTQYF. The DNA for the CDR3 is TGCGCCAGCAGCTTGCGGCGGGGGAGCACAGATACGCAGTATTTT.

This rearrangement joins TRBV5-1 to TRBJ2-3; 9 bases line up with TRBD2. V shed 1 base and J 6 bases; nucleotides not matched to a gene: 6. This CDR3 contains 15 residues. Looked up from germline, CDR1 is SGHRS and CDR2 is YFSETQ. In DNA, the CDR3 is TGCGCCAGCAGCTTGTCTAGCGGGAACGGGGATACGCAGTATTTT. It encodes CASSLSSGNGDTQYF.

The V gene is TRBV29-1, the J gene TRBJ2-2; D is ambiguous. V lost 4 bases and J 0 bases, leaving 6 bases between the germline ends. CDR3 size: 13 residues. Germline V lookup: CDR1 SQVTM, CDR2 ANQGSEA. The CDR3 protein is CSVGHTNTGELFF. The CDR3 DNA reads TGCAGCGTTGGACACACGAACACCGGGGAGCTGTTTTTT.

V and J are TRBV6-6 and TRBJ1-3; D is unresolved. CDR3 size: 16 residues. Germline CDR1 is MNHNY and CDR2 is SVGAGI (reference sequence). The V gene lost 2 bases and the J gene lost 0 bases, with 11 bases spanning the gap. CDR3: CASSYHGGISGNTIYF. The CDR3 region has the DNA TGTGCCAGCAGTTACCATGGCGGCATCTCTGGAAACACCATATATTTT.

The genes are TRBV6-1 and TRBJ1-5; TRBD1 is a possible D gene (5 bases). Germline V gene sequence: CDR1 MNHNS, CDR2 SASEGT. The V and J ends lost 1 base and 6 bases respectively, with 16 bases between them. CDR3 length: 16 residues. CDR3: CASSEVGRGAGQPQHF. In DNA, the CDR3 is TGTGCCAGCAGTGAAGTAGGGAGGGGCGCTGGTCAGCCCCAGCATTTT.

The chain recombines TRBV7-8 with TRBJ1-2; 7 nucleotides line up with TRBD1. The CDR3 loop spans 14 amino acids. Per the germline V gene, CDR1 is SGHVS and CDR2 is FQNEAQ. Trimming at V came to 7 bases and at J to 6 bases, leaving 11 bases not matched to a gene. The CDR3 region is CASTQGQSKNGYTF. CDR3 nucleotide sequence: TGTGCCAGCACCCAGGGACAGAGCAAGAATGGCTACACCTTC.

The chain combines TRBV18 with TRBJ1-3; unclear D gene. Germline CDR1 reads KGHSH; CDR2 reads LQKENI. The V and J ends lost 2 bases and 8 bases respectively, with 16 bases between them. This CDR3 is built from 15 residues. CDR3 DNA: TGTGCCAGCTCACCAAACGGTCCTCCGGGAGACACCATATATTTT. It specifies CASSPNGPPGDTIYF.

This chain joins TRBV25-1 and TRBJ1-6; D possibly corresponds to TRBD1 (5 bases). The ends were cut back, 1 base at V and 5 bases at J, with 12 bases in the middle. From germline, CDR1 is MGHDK and CDR2 SYGVNS. This CDR3 contains 16 residues. The CDR3 reads CASSESPGRNNSPLHF. CDR3 nucleotides: TGTGCCAGCAGTGAATCTCCAGGGAGGAATAATTCACCCCTCCACTTT.

The chain is built from TRBV7-3 and TRBJ2-6; 7 bases line up with TRBD1. V gave up 5 bases and J gave up 2 bases; unmatched junction bases: 9. This CDR3 comprises 17 residues. CDR1 is SGHTA and CDR2 is FQGTGA in the germline V gene. The CDR3 loop reads CASSRDSEAPGANVLTF. The CDR3 DNA sequence: TGTGCCAGCAGCCGGGACAGCGAAGCCCCTGGGGCCAACGTCCTGACTTTC.

The chain couples TRBV15 to TRBJ1-2, with no clear D. This CDR3 contains 13 residues. Between the trimmed V and J ends, which lost 0 bases and 8 bases, there was a span of 10 bases. The germline gives CDR1 LNHNV, CDR2 YYDKDF (reference sequence). The CDR3 reads CATSRDFDNGYTF. CDR3 sequence (DNA): TGTGCCACCAGCAGAGATTTTGACAACGGCTACACCTTC.

The rearrangement uses TRBV19 and TRBJ1-2, with 7 bases lining up with TRBD1. The V gene end was trimmed by 2 bases and the J gene end by 3 bases; junction bases not matched to a gene: 6. This CDR3 spans 15 amino acids. Germline V lookup: CDR1 LNHDA, CDR2 SQIVND (reference sequence). In DNA form, the CDR3 reads TGTGCCAGTAGTATACGACAGGGAGGCGACTATGGCTACACCTTC. Translation: CASSIRQGGDYGYTF.

The gene calls are TRBV10-3 and TRBJ2-1, with 8 bases that match TRBD2. CDR1 is ENHRY and CDR2 is SYGVKD in the germline V gene. Trimming took 4 bases from V and 4 from J; bases not matched to a gene: 9. The CDR3 contains 16 residues. The CDR3 spells CAISGPTSGDYNEQFF. CDR3 nucleotides: TGTGCCATCAGTGGCCCAACTAGCGGCGATTACAATGAGCAGTTCTTC.

The chain combines TRBV13 with TRBJ2-1, with D maybe TRBD2 (5 bases). The CDR3 is 15 amino acids. The germline V and J ends were trimmed by 5 bases and 4 bases, with 15 bases remaining between them. Per the germline V gene, CDR1 is PRHDT and CDR2 is FYEKMQ (reference sequence). The CDR3 here is CASSPDGLGYNEQFF. CDR3 bases: TGTGCCAGCAGCCCCGATGGACTCGGTTACAATGAGCAGTTCTTC.

The J gene is TRBJ1-1, the V gene TRBV5-1; 7 bases align to TRBD1. Germline loops: CDR1 SGHRS, CDR2 YFSETQ. The CDR3 runs to 14 residues. V was clipped by 2 bases and J by 0 bases; unmatched bases: 1. The CDR3 bases are TGCGCCAGCAGCTTTGGGACAGTGAACACTGAAGCTTTCTTT. The encoded protein is CASSFGTVNTEAFF. Looking up the rest from reference TRBV5-1 and TRBJ1-1 gives the full variable domain: KAGVTQTPRYLIKTRGQQVTLSCSPISGHRSVSWYQQTPGQGLQFLFEYFSETQRNKGNFPGRFSGRQFSNSRSEMNVSTLELGDSALYLCASSFGTVNTEAFFGQGTRLTVV.

CDR3 loop: CASSLERGQIHTEAFF. The CDR3 DNA reads TGCGCCAGCAGCTTGGAGAGGGGACAAATCCACACTGAAGCTTTCTTT. This chain links TRBV5-1 with TRBJ1-1, with D possibly TRBD1 on 6 matching bases. CDR3 length: 16 residues. Germline CDR1 SGHRS, CDR2 YFSETQ. Trimming left V 0 bases short and J 3 bases short, with 15 bases between.

This chain links TRBV19 with TRBJ2-7; the D is unclear. Trimming took 3 bases from V and 5 from J, leaving 11 bases between them. This CDR3 spans 13 amino acids. Germline CDR1 and CDR2: LNHDA and SQIVND (reference sequence). In DNA form, the CDR3 reads TGTGCCAGTAGTATGAGCCTCCTCCACGAGCAGTACTTC. It translates to CASSMSLLHEQYF.